A single TCR beta chain is shown here with its context. Its cognate antigen is unknown. The sample belongs to a study of cytomegalovirus exposure and HLA in healthy donors. Study-wide results and limits: TCR sequences were mostly rare, though some public TCRs occurred in many donors. Reported findings show TCR beta sequences accurately forecast HLA-A and HLA-B alleles in most subjects.

V gave up 5 bases and J gave up 0 bases, with 5 bases separating them. The germline CDR1 and CDR2 sequences are LNHDA and SQIVND (reference sequence). CDR3 size: 14 residues. The PCR made use of 60 Vbeta and 13 Jbeta primers. Clones were read by immunoSEQ multiplex PCR, and TCRdb kept only the in-frame ones, dropping some. The sample yields over 100,000 clones, approximately 76% seen once. In nominal health when sampled, donors likely had unrecorded immune exposures nonetheless. This TCR derives from a woman aged 45-65 years in good health and CMV-seropositive. The rearrangement uses TRBV19 and TRBJ2-6, with unresolved D. Sample: PBMCs. The CDR3 loop reads CASSQDSGANVLTF. The CDR3 nucleotides read TGTGCCAGTAGTCAGGACTCTGGGGCCAACGTCCTGACTTTC.